The rows below give T cell receptor beta chains drawn from one sample of a study of blood T cells in healthy people across ages. One entry per CDR3 protein, called by TCRdb with MiXCR from the 5' RACE reads. The repertoire includes about 1,400,000 distinct CDR3 sequences, about 40% of them detected once, and 7% to 9.5% sits in the top ten. Sequencing input: blood. The receptors come from a young woman in good health. Both conserved end residues are part of each CDR3. The order of the fields is J gene, D gene, clone size, CDR3 length, V gene, CDR3 protein, CDR3 DNA. D genes are given only for firm matches. The size of a clone is reported for some rows only, either as once, few or many, or as a class for expanded clones.

J: TRBJ1-4; D: NA; size: few; length: 15; V: TRBV20-1; CDR3: CSARGSGGKNEKLFF; DNA: TGCAGTGCTAGAGGTTCGGGGGGAAAAAATGAAAAACTGTTTTTT
J: TRBJ2-7; D: NA; size: NA; length: 15; V: TRBV18; CDR3: CASSPSDPRAYEQYF; DNA: TGTGCCAGCTCACCATCGGACCCCCGGGCCTACGAGCAGTACTTC
J: TRBJ1-2; D: NA; size: NA; length: 12; V: TRBV12-5; CDR3: CASGLGQGGYTF; DNA: TGTGCTAGTGGTTTGGGCCAAGGGGGCTACACCTTC
J: TRBJ2-1; D: TRBD2; size: NA; length: 15; V: TRBV5-4; CDR3: CASSFREGRLNEQFF; DNA: TGTGCCAGCAGCTTCCGGGAGGGCCGATTAAATGAGCAGTTCTTC
J: TRBJ2-7; D: TRBD2; size: NA; length: 16; V: TRBV4-2; CDR3: CASSPSSGPAGYEQYF; DNA: TGTGCCAGCAGCCCATCTAGCGGGCCAGCTGGTTACGAGCAGTACTTC
J: TRBJ1-2; D: NA; size: few; length: 15; V: TRBV20-1; CDR3: CSARDLLAGAYGYTF; DNA: TGCAGTGCTAGAGATCTTCTGGCAGGGGCCTATGGCTACACCTTC
J: TRBJ2-1; D: TRBD2; size: few; length: 15; V: TRBV7-9; CDR3: CASSWLAGGRDEQFF; DNA: TGTGCCAGCAGCTGGTTAGCGGGGGGTCGCGATGAGCAGTTCTTC
J: TRBJ2-3; D: NA; size: NA; length: 18; V: TRBV11-2; CDR3: CASSLVGIGDWSGDTQYF; DNA: TGTGCCAGCAGCTTAGTGGGTATCGGGGACTGGAGCGGAGATACGCAGTATTTT
J: TRBJ2-1; D: TRBD2; size: NA; length: 12; V: TRBV4-1; CDR3: CASSGEGGEQFF; DNA: TGCGCCAGCAGCGGGGAGGGCGGTGAGCAGTTCTTC
J: TRBJ1-6; D: TRBD1; size: few; length: 15; V: TRBV5-1; CDR3: CASQGGSPQESPLHF; DNA: TGCGCCAGCCAGGGGGGTAGCCCTCAGGAATCACCCCTCCACTTT
J: TRBJ1-5; D: TRBD1; size: NA; length: 14; V: TRBV27; CDR3: CASRPRGPGQPQHF; DNA: TGTGCCAGCAGGCCGAGGGGGCCGGGTCAGCCCCAGCATTTT
J: TRBJ2-7; D: TRBD2; size: few; length: 14; V: TRBV12-3/TRBV12-4; CDR3: CASSPSGGFYEQYF; DNA: TGTGCCAGCAGTCCGAGCGGGGGGTTCTACGAGCAGTACTTC
J: TRBJ2-1; D: TRBD2; size: NA; length: 16; V: TRBV7-9; CDR3: CASSPSGSGKTYEQFF; DNA: TGTGCCAGCAGCCCCTCGGGGAGCGGGAAAACCTACGAGCAGTTCTTC
J: TRBJ1-2; D: TRBD1; size: few; length: 13; V: TRBV24-1; CDR3: CATSDRGNYGYTF; DNA: TGTGCCACCAGTGACAGGGGGAACTATGGCTACACCTTC
J: TRBJ2-6; D: TRBD1; size: few; length: 16; V: TRBV20-1; CDR3: CSARSGQHSGANVLTF; DNA: TGCAGTGCTAGGTCGGGACAGCACTCTGGGGCCAACGTCCTGACTTTC
J: TRBJ2-1; D: TRBD2; size: NA; length: 12; V: TRBV5-5; CDR3: CASSGGGDEQFF; DNA: TGTGCCAGCAGCGGGGGGGGTGATGAGCAGTTCTTC
J: TRBJ2-3; D: TRBD2; size: NA; length: 17; V: TRBV5-1; CDR3: CASSLTGLAGTTDTQYF; DNA: TGCGCCAGCAGCTTAACGGGACTAGCGGGGACCACAGATACGCAGTATTTT
J: TRBJ2-3; D: TRBD2; size: NA; length: 17; V: TRBV7-2; CDR3: CASSSRLAGERTDTQYF; DNA: TGTGCCAGCAGCTCGAGACTAGCGGGAGAACGCACAGATACGCAGTATTTT
J: TRBJ2-5; D: NA; size: few; length: 12; V: TRBV7-6; CDR3: CASSLLIETQYF; DNA: TGTGCCAGCAGCTTACTTATAGAGACCCAGTACTTC
J: TRBJ1-2; D: NA; size: NA; length: 14; V: TRBV3-1; CDR3: CASSQDAGLSGYTF; DNA: TGTGCCAGCAGCCAAGATGCAGGGCTTTCTGGCTACACCTTC
J: TRBJ2-1; D: TRBD2; size: NA; length: 15; V: TRBV20-1; CDR3: CSAFPTGTIYNEQFF; DNA: TGCAGTGCTTTTCCCACCGGGACTATTTACAATGAGCAGTTCTTC
J: TRBJ2-2; D: NA; size: NA; length: 15; V: TRBV6-5; CDR3: CASSSRGAHTGELFF; DNA: TGTGCCAGCAGTTCTCGAGGGGCCCACACCGGGGAGCTGTTTTTT
J: TRBJ2-7; D: NA; size: NA; length: 13; V: TRBV18; CDR3: CASAAIRAYEQYF; DNA: TGTGCCAGCGCAGCGATCAGGGCCTACGAGCAGTACTTC
J: TRBJ2-7; D: NA; size: NA; length: 14; V: TRBV7-2; CDR3: CATSRRAWDYEQYF; DNA: TGTGCCACCAGCAGGAGGGCCTGGGACTACGAGCAGTACTTC
J: TRBJ1-2; D: NA; size: few; length: 13; V: TRBV21-1; CDR3: CANTNRGLNGYTF; DNA: TGTGCCAACACAAACAGGGGGCTGAATGGCTACACCTTC
J: TRBJ1-5; D: NA; size: NA; length: 16; V: TRBV6-1; CDR3: CASSEWFTNEDQPQHF; DNA: TGTGCCAGCAGTGAATGGTTTACCAACGAGGATCAGCCCCAGCATTTT